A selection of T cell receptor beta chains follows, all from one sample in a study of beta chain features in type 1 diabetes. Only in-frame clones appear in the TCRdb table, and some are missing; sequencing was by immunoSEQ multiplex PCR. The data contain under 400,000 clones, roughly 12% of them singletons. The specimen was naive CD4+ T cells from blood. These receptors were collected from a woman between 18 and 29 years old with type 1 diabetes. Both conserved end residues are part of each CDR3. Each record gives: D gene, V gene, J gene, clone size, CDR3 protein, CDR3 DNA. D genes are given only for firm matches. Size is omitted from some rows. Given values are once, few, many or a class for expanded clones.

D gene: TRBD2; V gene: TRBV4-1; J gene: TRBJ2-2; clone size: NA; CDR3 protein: CASSQERSGRNTGELFF; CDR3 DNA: TGCGCCAGCAGCCAAGAACGGAGCGGGAGGAATACCGGGGAGCTGTTTTTT
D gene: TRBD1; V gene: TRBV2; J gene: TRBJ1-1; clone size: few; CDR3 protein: CASSGQGHTEAFF; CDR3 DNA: TGTGCCAGCAGTGGACAGGGCCACACTGAAGCTTTCTTT
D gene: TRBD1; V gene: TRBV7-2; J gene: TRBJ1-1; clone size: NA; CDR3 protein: CASSSTGSTEAFF; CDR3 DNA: TGTGCCAGCAGCTCGACAGGGAGCACTGAAGCTTTCTTT
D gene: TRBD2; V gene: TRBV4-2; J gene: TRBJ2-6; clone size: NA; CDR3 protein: CASSHPEASGSAGANVLTF; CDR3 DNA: TGTGCCAGCAGCCACCCGGAAGCCAGCGGGAGTGCTGGGGCCAACGTCCTGACTTTC
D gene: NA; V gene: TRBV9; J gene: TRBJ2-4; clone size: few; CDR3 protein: CASSVEVGRLQYF; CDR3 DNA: TGTGCCAGCAGCGTAGAAGTGGGGAGGCTTCAGTACTTC
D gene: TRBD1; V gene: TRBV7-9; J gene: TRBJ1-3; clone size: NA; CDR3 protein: CASSLVGQGSGNTIYF; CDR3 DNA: TGTGCCAGCAGCTTAGTGGGACAGGGATCTGGAAACACCATATATTTT
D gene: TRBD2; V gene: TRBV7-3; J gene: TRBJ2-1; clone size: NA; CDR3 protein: CASSLRLAGVNEQFF; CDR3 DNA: TGTGCCAGCAGCTTAAGGCTAGCGGGAGTCAATGAGCAGTTCTTC
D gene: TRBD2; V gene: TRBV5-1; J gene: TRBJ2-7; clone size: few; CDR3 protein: CASSRGDFLEEQYF; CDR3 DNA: TGCGCCAGCAGCCGGGGGGATTTCTTGGAAGAGCAGTACTTC
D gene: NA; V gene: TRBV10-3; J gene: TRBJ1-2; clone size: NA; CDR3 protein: CAISAELNYGYTF; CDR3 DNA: TGTGCCATCAGTGCCGAGTTAAACTATGGCTACACCTTC
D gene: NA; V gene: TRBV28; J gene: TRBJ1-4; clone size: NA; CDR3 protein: CASSTGGTTNEKLFF; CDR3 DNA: TGTGCCAGCAGTACGGGGGGTACAACTAATGAAAAACTGTTTTTT
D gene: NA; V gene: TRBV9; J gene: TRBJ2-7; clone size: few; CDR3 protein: CASSVDYRVAGEQYF; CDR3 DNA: TGTGCCAGCAGCGTAGATTACAGAGTTGCGGGCGAGCAGTACTTC
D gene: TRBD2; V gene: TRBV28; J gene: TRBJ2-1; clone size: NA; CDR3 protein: CASSTFVGLAGGYNEQFF; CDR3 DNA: TGTGCCAGCAGTACTTTCGTTGGACTAGCGGGAGGATACAATGAGCAGTTCTTC
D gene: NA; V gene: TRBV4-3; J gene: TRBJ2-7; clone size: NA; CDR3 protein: CASSQIWPGREQYF; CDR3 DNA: TGCGCCAGCAGCCAGATCTGGCCAGGCCGGGAGCAGTACTTC
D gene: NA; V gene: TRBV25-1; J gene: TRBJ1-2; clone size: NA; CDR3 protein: CASSGAGDGYTF; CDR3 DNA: TGTGCCAGCAGTGGGGCAGGGGATGGCTACACCTTC
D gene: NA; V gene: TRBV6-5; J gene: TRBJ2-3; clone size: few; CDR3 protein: CASRPRAFTDTQYF; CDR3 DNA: TGTGCCAGCAGGCCCAGGGCTTTCACAGATACGCAGTATTTT
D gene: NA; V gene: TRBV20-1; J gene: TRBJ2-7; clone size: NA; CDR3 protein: CSASGGYEQYF; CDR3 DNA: TGCAGTGCTAGCGGGGGATACGAGCAGTACTTC
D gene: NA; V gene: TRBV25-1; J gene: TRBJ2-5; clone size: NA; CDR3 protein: CASSDGWGQGTQYF; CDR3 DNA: TGTGCCAGCAGTGATGGGTGGGGCCAAGGGACCCAGTACTTC
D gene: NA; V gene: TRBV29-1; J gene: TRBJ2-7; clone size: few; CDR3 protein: CSVVGRFTYEQYF; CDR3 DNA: TGCAGCGTTGTGGGCCGATTCACCTACGAGCAGTACTTC
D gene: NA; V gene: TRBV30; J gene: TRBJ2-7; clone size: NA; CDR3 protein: CAWSRLSYEQYF; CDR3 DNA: TGTGCCTGGAGTAGACTATCCTACGAGCAGTACTTC
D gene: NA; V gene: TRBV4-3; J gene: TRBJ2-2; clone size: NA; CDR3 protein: CASHRGGLNTGELFF; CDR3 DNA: TGCGCCAGCCATCGAGGAGGGTTGAACACCGGGGAGCTGTTTTTT
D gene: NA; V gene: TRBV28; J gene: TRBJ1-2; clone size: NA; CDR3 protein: CASRANYGYTF; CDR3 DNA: TGTGCCAGCAGGGCCAACTATGGCTACACCTTC
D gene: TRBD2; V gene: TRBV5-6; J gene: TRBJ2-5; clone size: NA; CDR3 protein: CASSLRAGSIETQYF; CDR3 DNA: TGTGCCAGCAGCTTGCGAGCGGGATCTATAGAGACCCAGTACTTC
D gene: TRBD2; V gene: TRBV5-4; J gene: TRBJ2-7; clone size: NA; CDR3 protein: CASSLAIAGPSYEQYF; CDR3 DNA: TGTGCCAGCAGCTTGGCTATAGCGGGGCCTAGCTACGAGCAGTACTTC